This T cell receptor (beta chain) was captured by sequencing in a study of post-analysis software for immune sequencing data. Study information: Relapsing-remitting, secondary progressive and progressive-relapsing multiple sclerosis courses were included.

Overall study results and limits: Normalized Chao1 diversity was significantly lower in multiple sclerosis patients than in controls. A few TRBV segments occurring more often in patients than controls included TRBV5-6, TRBV5-1 and TRBV20-1.

Prepared TCR beta cDNA libraries contained unique molecular identifiers. One entry per CDR3 protein results from TCRdb running MiXCR on the PCR reads. There are around 700,000 distinct CDR3 sequences in the sample; 55% to 60% occur only once, and about 11% lies in the top ten. V was trimmed by 8 bases and J by 5 bases, leaving 13 bases between them. Germline CDR1 reads SNHLY; CDR2 reads FYNNEI. The CDR3 has 12 amino acids. Turning to this clonotype: The antigen remains unidentified.

This receptor was identified in a girl aged 2-10 years with multiple sclerosis. The sample was blood. The chain joins TRBV2 to TRBJ2-7; possible D gene TRBD2, 5 bases. CDR3 sequence: CASSYRRHEQYF. The CDR3 DNA follows: TGTGCCAGCTCCTACCGGAGGCACGAGCAGTACTTC. Filled out from reference TRBV2 and TRBJ2-7, the complete variable domain reads EPEVTQTPSHQVTQMGQEVILRCVPISNHLYFYWYRQILGQKVEFLVSFYNNEISEKSEIFDDQFSVERPDGSNFTLKIRSTKLEDSAMYFCASSYRRHEQYFGPGTRLTVT.